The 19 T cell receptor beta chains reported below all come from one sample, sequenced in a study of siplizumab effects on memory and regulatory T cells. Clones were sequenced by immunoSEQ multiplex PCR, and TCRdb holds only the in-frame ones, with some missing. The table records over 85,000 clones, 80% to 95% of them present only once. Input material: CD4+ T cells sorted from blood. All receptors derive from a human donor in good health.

The CDR3 sequence: CASSQEWTSRYEQFF. The CDR3 DNA is TGTGCCAGCAGCCAAGAATGGACTAGTAGGTATGAGCAGTTCTTC. The chain carries TRBV4-2 and TRBJ2-1; 7 nucleotides match TRBD2. Germline V gene data show CDR1 as LGHNA and CDR2 as YNFKEQ. Losses at the gene ends were 0 bases for V and 8 bases for J; bases not matched to a gene: 7. CDR3 size: 15 residues.

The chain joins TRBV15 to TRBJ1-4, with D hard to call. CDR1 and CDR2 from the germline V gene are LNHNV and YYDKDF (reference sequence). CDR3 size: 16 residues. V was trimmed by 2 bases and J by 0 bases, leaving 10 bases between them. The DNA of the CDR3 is TGTGCCACCAGCAGATCTGGGTCCTCAACTAATGAAAAACTGTTTTTT. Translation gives CATSRSGSSTNEKLFF. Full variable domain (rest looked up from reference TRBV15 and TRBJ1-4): DAMVIQNPRYQVTQFGKPVTLSCSQTLNHNVMYWYQQKSSQAPKLLFHYYDKDFNNEADTPDNFQSRRPNTSFCFLDIRSPGLGDTAMYLCATSRSGSSTNEKLFFGSGTQLSVL.

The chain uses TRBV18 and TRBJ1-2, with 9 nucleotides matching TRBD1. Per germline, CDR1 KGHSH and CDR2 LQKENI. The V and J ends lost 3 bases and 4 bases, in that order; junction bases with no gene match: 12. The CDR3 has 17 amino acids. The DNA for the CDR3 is TGTGCCAGCTCACCCCGTCGTGGGGACAGGGAAATCTATGGCTACACCTTC. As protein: CASSPRRGDREIYGYTF.

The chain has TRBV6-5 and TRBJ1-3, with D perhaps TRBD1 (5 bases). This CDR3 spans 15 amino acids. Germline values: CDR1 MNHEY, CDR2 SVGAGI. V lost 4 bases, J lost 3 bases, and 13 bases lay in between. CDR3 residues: CASSSSRGSGNTIYF. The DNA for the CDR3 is TGTGCCAGCAGTTCCTCGCGGGGCAGTGGAAACACCATATATTTT.

The chain's CDR3 is CSATYTGELFF. CDR3 DNA: TGCAGTGCTACCTACACCGGGGAGCTGTTTTTT. The genes are TRBV20-1 and TRBJ2-2, with unresolved D. Between the trimmed V and J ends, which lost 4 bases and 3 bases, there was a span of 3 bases. This CDR3 spans 11 amino acids. Germline CDR1 and CDR2: DFQATT and SNEGSKA (reference sequence).

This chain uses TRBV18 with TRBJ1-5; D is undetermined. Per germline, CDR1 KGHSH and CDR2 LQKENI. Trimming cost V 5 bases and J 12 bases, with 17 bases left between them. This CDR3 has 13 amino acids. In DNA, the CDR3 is TGTGCCAGCTCAACGGGGAGCTCGTACGGCCAGCATTTT. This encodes CASSTGSSYGQHF.

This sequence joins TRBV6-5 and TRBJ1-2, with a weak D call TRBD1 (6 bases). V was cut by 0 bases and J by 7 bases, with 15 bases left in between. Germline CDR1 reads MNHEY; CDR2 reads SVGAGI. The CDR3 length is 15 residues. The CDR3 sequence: CASSYSGQGLGGYTF. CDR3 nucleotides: TGTGCCAGCAGTTACTCGGGCCAGGGGTTGGGTGGCTACACCTTC.

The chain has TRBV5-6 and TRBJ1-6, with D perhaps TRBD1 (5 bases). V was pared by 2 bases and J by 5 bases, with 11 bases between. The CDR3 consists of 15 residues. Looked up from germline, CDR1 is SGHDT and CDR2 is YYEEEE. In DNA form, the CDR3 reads TGTGCCAGCAGCTTTACAGGCCCAGATAATTCACCCCTCCACTTT. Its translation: CASSFTGPDNSPLHF.

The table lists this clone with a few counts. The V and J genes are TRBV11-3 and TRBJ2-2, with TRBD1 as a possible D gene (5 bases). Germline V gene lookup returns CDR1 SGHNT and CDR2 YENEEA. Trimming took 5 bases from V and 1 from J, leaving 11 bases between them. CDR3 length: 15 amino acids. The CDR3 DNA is TGTGCCAGCAGCCCAACGACAGTGAACACCGGGGAGCTGTTTTTT. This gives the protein CASSPTTVNTGELFF.

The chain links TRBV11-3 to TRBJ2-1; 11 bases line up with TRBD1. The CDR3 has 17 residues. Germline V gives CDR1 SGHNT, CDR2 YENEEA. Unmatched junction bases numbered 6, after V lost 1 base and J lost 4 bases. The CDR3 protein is CASSLVFGTGGYNEQFF. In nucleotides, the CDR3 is TGTGCCAGCAGCTTAGTTTTCGGGACAGGGGGGTACAATGAGCAGTTCTTC.

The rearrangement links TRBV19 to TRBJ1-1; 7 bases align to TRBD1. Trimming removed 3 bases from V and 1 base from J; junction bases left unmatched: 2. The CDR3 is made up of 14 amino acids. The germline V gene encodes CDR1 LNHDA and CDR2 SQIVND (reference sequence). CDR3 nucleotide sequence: TGTGCCAGTAGTATGGGGACAGCGAACACTGAAGCTTTCTTT. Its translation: CASSMGTANTEAFF. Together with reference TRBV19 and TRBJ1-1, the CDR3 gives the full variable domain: DGGITQSPKYLFRKEGQNVTLSCEQNLNHDAMYWYRQDPGQGLRLIYYSQIVNDFQKGDIAEGYSVSREKKESFPLTVTSAQKNPTAFYLCASSMGTANTEAFFGQGTRLTVV.

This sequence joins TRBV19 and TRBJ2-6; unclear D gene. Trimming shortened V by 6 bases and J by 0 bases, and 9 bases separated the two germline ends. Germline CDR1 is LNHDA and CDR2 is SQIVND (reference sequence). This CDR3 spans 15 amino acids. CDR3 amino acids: CASRWQLSGANVLTF. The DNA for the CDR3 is TGTGCCAGTAGGTGGCAGCTCTCTGGGGCCAACGTCCTGACTTTC.

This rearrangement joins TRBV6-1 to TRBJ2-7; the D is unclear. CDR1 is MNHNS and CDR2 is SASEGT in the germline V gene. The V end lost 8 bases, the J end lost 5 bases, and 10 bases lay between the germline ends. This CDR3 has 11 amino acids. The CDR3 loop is CASSAHHEQYF. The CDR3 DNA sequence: TGTGCCAGCTCCGCCCACCACGAGCAGTACTTC.

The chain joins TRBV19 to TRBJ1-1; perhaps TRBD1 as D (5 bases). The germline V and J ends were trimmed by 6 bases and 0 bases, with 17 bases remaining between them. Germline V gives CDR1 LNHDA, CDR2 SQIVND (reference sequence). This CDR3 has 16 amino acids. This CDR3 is CASSPIGEGMNTEAFF. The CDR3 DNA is TGTGCCAGTAGCCCCATCGGGGAGGGGATGAACACTGAAGCTTTCTTT.

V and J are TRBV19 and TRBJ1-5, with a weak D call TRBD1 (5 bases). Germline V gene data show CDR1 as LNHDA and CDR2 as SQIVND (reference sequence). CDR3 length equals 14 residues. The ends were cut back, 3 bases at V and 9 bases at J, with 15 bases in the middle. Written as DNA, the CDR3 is TGTGCCAGTAGTATCCCCTCTGGGGGGAGGCCCCAGCATTTT. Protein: CASSIPSGGRPQHF.

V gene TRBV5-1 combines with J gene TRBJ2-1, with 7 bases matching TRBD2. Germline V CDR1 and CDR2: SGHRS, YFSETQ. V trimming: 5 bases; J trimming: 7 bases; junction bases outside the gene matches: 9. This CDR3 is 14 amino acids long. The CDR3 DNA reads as TGCGCCAGCAGAGAGACTAGCAGTCGAAATGAGCAGTTCTTC. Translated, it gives CASRETSSRNEQFF.

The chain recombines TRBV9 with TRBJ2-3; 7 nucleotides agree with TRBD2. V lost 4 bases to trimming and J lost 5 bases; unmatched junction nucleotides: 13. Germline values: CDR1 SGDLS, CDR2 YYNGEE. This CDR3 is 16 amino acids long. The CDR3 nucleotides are TGTGCCAGCAGCCCCCCGGGCGGGGGTTTCGGAGATACGCAGTATTTT. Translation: CASSPPGGGFGDTQYF.

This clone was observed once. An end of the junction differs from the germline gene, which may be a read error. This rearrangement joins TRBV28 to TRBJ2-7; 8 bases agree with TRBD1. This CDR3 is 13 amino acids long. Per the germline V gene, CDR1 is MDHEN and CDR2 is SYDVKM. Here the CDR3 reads CATNRQGLFEQHF. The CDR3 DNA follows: TGTGCCACCAATCGACAGGGGCTTTTCGAGCAGCACTTC.

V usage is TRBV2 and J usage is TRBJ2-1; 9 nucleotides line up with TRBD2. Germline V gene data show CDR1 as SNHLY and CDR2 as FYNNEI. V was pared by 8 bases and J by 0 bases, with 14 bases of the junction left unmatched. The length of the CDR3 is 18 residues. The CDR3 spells CASSRGLAGKGSYNEQFF. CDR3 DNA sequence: TGTGCCAGCTCTCGGGGGCTAGCGGGAAAGGGCTCCTACAATGAGCAGTTCTTC.